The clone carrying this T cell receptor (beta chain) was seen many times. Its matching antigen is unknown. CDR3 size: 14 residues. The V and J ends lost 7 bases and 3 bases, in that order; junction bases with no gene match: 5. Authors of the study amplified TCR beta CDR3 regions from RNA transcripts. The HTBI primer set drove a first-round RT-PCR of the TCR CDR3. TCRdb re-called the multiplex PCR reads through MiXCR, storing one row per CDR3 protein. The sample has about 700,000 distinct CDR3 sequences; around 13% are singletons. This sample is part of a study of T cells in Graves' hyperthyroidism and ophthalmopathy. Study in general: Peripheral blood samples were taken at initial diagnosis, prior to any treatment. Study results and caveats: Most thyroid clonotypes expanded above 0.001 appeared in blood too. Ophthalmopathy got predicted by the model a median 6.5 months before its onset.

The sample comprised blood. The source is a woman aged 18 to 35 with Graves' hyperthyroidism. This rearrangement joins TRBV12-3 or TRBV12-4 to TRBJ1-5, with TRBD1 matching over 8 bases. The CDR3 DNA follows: TGTGCCAGCACCTACAGGGGGTTCAATCAGCCCCAGCATTTT. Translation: CASTYRGFNQPQHF.